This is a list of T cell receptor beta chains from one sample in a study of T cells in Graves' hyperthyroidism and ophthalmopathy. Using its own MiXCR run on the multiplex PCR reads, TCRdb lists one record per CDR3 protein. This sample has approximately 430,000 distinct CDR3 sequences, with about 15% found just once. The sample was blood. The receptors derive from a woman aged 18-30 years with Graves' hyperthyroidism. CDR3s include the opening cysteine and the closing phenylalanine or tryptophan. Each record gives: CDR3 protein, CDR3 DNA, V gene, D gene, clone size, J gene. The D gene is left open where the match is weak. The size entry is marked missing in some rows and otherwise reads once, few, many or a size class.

CASSLEEGDREAFF TGTGCCAGCAGCTTAGAGGAAGGAGACAGAGAAGCTTTCTTT TRBV12-3/TRBV12-4 . . TRBJ1-1
CASSAGYGYTF TGTGCCAGCAGTGCCGGCTATGGCTACACCTTC TRBV28 . many TRBJ1-2
CASSTGQPRGYTF TGTGCCAGCAGTACAGGACAGCCTCGGGGCTACACCTTC TRBV28 . . TRBJ1-2
CASSLWGGPFPQYF TGCGCCAGCAGCTTGTGGGGGGGGCCCTTTCCGCAGTATTTT TRBV5-1 . few TRBJ2-3
CASSPGLAVHNEQFF TGTGCCAGCAGCCCTGGACTAGCGGTGCACAATGAGCAGTTCTTC TRBV5-4 TRBD2 . TRBJ2-1
CASSYRYPSTNEQYF TGTGCCAGCAGTTATAGATACCCCTCGACTAACGAGCAGTACTTC TRBV6-9 . . TRBJ2-7
CASSIRVTYGYTF TGTGCCAGTAGTATTCGGGTGACCTATGGCTACACCTTC TRBV19 . . TRBJ1-2
CATGGPGANVLTF TGTGCCACCGGTGGGCCTGGGGCCAACGTCCTGACTTTC TRBV24-1 . many TRBJ2-6
CSASERGGNTGELFF TGCAGTGCTAGTGAACGGGGGGGCAACACCGGGGAGCTGTTTTTT TRBV20-1 TRBD2 . TRBJ2-2
CASSFYSGAPRDTQYF TGTGCCAGCAGCTTTTATAGCGGGGCCCCCAGAGATACGCAGTATTTT TRBV11-2 TRBD2 . TRBJ2-3
CASSSPGGRAGETQYF TGTGCCAGCAGCTCCCCTGGCGGGAGGGCCGGAGAGACCCAGTACTTC TRBV28 TRBD2 . TRBJ2-5
CASSARLAGVVFGETQYF TGTGCCAGCAGTGCTCGACTAGCGGGAGTCGTGTTTGGGGAGACCCAGTACTTC TRBV6-1 TRBD2 many TRBJ2-5
CASSHRQGGGYTF TGCGCCAGCAGCCATCGACAGGGGGGTGGCTACACCTTC TRBV5-1 TRBD1 many TRBJ1-2
CASSFGGWLAGERFLFF TGCGCCAGCAGCTTCGGAGGGTGGCTAGCGGGAGAACGCTTCCTGTTTTTT TRBV5-1 TRBD2 few TRBJ2-2
CASGRGGGYGYTF TGTGCCAGTGGGCGGGGGGGCGGCTATGGCTACACCTTC TRBV28 . . TRBJ1-2
CASLLAQETQYF TGTGCCAGTTTACTAGCGCAAGAGACCCAGTACTTC TRBV2 TRBD2 few TRBJ2-5